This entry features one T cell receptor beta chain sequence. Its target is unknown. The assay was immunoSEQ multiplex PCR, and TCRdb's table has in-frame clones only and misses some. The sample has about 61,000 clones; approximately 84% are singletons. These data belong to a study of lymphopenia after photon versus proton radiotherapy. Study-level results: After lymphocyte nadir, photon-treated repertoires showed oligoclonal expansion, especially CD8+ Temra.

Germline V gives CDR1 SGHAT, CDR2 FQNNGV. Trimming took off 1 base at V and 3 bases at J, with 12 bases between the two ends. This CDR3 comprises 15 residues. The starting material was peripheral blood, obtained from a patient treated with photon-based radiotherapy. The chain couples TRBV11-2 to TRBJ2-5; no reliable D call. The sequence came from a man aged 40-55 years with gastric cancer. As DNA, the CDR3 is TGTGCCAGCAGCTTAGTGGTAGGGTTGGAAGAGACCCAGTACTTC. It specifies CASSLVVGLEETQYF.